This T cell receptor beta chain appears in the sequencing data of a study of cytomegalovirus exposure and HLA in healthy donors. Study observations and caveats: Across donors, most TCRs were seen rarely, yet some public ones were widespread. In a later analysis, TCR beta V- and J-gene trimming was associated with a missense DCLRE1C variant. It was reported in a later analysis that an Asian-associated ancestry cluster showed fewer N-insertions than the roughly 710-donor mean. Later work found most CMV-associated TCR beta chains apparently HLA-restricted.

PCR amplification relied on 60 Vbeta primers (plus 13 Jbeta primers). Assay: immunoSEQ multiplex PCR; the TCRdb copy retains only in-frame clones and omits some. The sample includes 100,000 to 150,000 clones, 8% to 9.5% of them seen just once. Germline V gives CDR1 SGHRS, CDR2 YFSETQ. V lost 4 bases to trimming and J lost 0 bases; unmatched junction nucleotides: 8. The CDR3 has 17 residues. In its sample, this clone was seen a few times. Its antigen is undetermined. What was sequenced was PBMCs. The chain has TRBV5-1 and TRBJ2-1; 9 bases fit TRBD2. This receptor was obtained from a man aged 35-49 years in good health and CMV-seronegative. The CDR3 region has the DNA TGCGCCAGCAGCCTGCGGGCTAGCGGGGACTCCTACAATGAGCAGTTCTTC. Amino acids: CASSLRASGDSYNEQFF.